These T cell receptor beta chains were read from a single sample in a study of CD8+CD57+ T cells in acquired aplastic anemia. MiXCR was run by TCRdb on the reads, yielding one entry per CDR3 protein. The table records roughly 80,000 distinct CDR3 sequences, about 70% of them present only once. Material: sorted CD4+, CD8+, or CD8+CD57+ T cells (not recorded which) from PBMCs. The receptors come from a human donor with aplastic anemia. CDR3s include the opening cysteine and the closing phenylalanine or tryptophan. D genes are given only for firm matches. Clone size is shown for a subset of rows, as once, few, many or a class of expanded clone.

v_gene	d_gene	abundance	j_gene	CDR3nt	CDR3aa
TRBV19	.	.	TRBJ1-5	TGTGCCAGTAGTATAGGCGATGGGGCACAACAGCCCCAGCATTTT	CASSIGDGAQQPQHF
TRBV20-1	.	.	TRBJ2-3	TGCAGTGCTAGAGCTAGGGGGAAAAGCACAGATACGCAGTATTTT	CSARARGKSTDTQYF
TRBV6-1	.	few	TRBJ1-3	TGTGCCAGCAGTCGGTCGAGGAGCTCTGGAAACACCATATATTTT	CASSRSRSSGNTIYF
TRBV2	TRBD2	.	TRBJ2-7	TGTGCCACCAGTGATCGGACTAGCGGGGCCAACGAGCAGTACTTC	CATSDRTSGANEQYF
TRBV7-2	.	.	TRBJ1-1	TGTGCCAGCAGCTGGACTATGAACACTGAAGCTTTCTTT	CASSWTMNTEAFF
TRBV19	TRBD1	few	TRBJ2-7	TGTGCCAGTAGTATAGGGACAGGGACCTACGAGCAGTACTTC	CASSIGTGTYEQYF
TRBV4-2	.	.	TRBJ1-6	TGTGCCAGCGGGGGGAAAGAATCACCCCTCCACTTT	CASGGKESPLHF
TRBV18	.	once	TRBJ1-1	TGTGCCAGCTCACCAGCGTACAGTATGAACACTGAAGCTTTCTTT	CASSPAYSMNTEAFF
TRBV20-1	TRBD1	few	TRBJ1-2	TGCAGTGCGGAAGGACAGGGCTGGGGTGGCTATGGCTACACCTTC	CSAEGQGWGGYGYTF
TRBV20-1	.	.	TRBJ2-5	TGCAGTGCTAGAGATCGTAACGGCGTAGTCGGAGAGACCCAGTACTTC	CSARDRNGVVGETQYF
TRBV24-1	.	few	TRBJ2-5	TGTGCCACCAGTAAAGGGGGGCGAGAGACCCAGTACTTC	CATSKGGRETQYF
TRBV10-2	.	.	TRBJ2-7	TGCGCCAGCACACAATCCCGGATCTCCTACGAGCAGTACTTC	CASTQSRISYEQYF
TRBV10-3	TRBD1	.	TRBJ2-1	TGTGCCATCCGGGACAGGCCTGTAGAAGAGCAGTTCTTC	CAIRDRPVEEQFF
TRBV7-2	.	.	TRBJ2-7	TGTGCCAGCAGCGCAGTAAGCTCCTACGAGCAGTACTTC	CASSAVSSYEQYF
TRBV24-1	TRBD1	.	TRBJ2-5	TGTGCCACCAGTGATCCAGGACAGGGTCGGGAGACCCAGTACTTC	CATSDPGQGRETQYF
TRBV7-2	.	.	TRBJ1-2	TGTGCCAGCAGCCAAGATTGGGACTATGGCTACACCTTC	CASSQDWDYGYTF
TRBV19	.	.	TRBJ2-1	TGTGCCAGTAGTATATTTGTGAGCCGACTAGGAGGGTCTAATGAGCAGTTCTTC	CASSIFVSRLGGSNEQFF
TRBV10-3	.	.	TRBJ1-1	TGTGCCATCAGTGAGTCTCAGGGGTTAAGGACTGAAGCTTTCTTT	CAISESQGLRTEAFF
TRBV20-1	.	.	TRBJ2-7	TGCAGTGCTAGTCGGGGAGCAGGTCCCTACGAGCAGTACTTC	CSASRGAGPYEQYF
TRBV12-3/TRBV12-4	.	.	TRBJ2-5	TGTGCCAGCAGGAGGGGGGTGGGTCGAGAGACCCAGTACTTC	CASRRGVGRETQYF
TRBV2	TRBD1	few	TRBJ2-2	TGTGCCAGCGGACGGACAGGGCCCGGGGAGCTGTTTTTT	CASGRTGPGELFF
TRBV7-9	.	once	TRBJ2-7	TGTGCCAGCAGCCCCGCCGGGACAAATAACGAGCAGTACTTC	CASSPAGTNNEQYF
TRBV7-6	TRBD1	.	TRBJ2-5	TGTGCCAGCAGCCTATTACAGGGGGCAGGGGAGACCCAGTACTTC	CASSLLQGAGETQYF
TRBV11-1	.	.	TRBJ2-1	TGTGCCAGCAGCTTTAGGGACTGGGGGAGGAATGAGCAGTTCTTC	CASSFRDWGRNEQFF
TRBV19	TRBD2	.	TRBJ2-1	TGTGCCAGTAGTGCACAGGGACTAGCGGCGAATGAGCAGTTCTTC	CASSAQGLAANEQFF
TRBV20-1	.	.	TRBJ1-6	TGCAGTGCTATTCGGACAGCCGATTCACCCCTCCACTTT	CSAIRTADSPLHF
TRBV14	TRBD2	.	TRBJ2-6	TGTGCCAGCAGCCAATATCAGCTAGCGGGAGCTGGGGCCAACGTCCTGACTTTC	CASSQYQLAGAGANVLTF
TRBV20-1	.	few	TRBJ2-7	TGCAGTGCTAGAGACAGGGTCCGGTACGAGCAGTACTTC	CSARDRVRYEQYF
TRBV20-1	.	.	TRBJ2-7	TGCAGTGCTAGAGACCTGACACGTAACTCCTACGAGCAGTACTTC	CSARDLTRNSYEQYF
TRBV29-1	.	.	TRBJ1-1	TGCAGCGTTGTCGCAGGGAACCGGAACACTGAAGCTTTCTTT	CSVVAGNRNTEAFF
TRBV7-3	.	.	TRBJ1-1	TGTGCCAGCAGCCGTGGAGGGTCCACTGAAGCTTTCTTT	CASSRGGSTEAFF
TRBV7-9	.	.	TRBJ1-5	TGTGCCAGCAGCTTGCAGGGGAGCAATCAGCCCCAGCATTTT	CASSLQGSNQPQHF
TRBV29-1	TRBD1	.	TRBJ2-7	TGCAGCGTCGACCCGGGACAGGGCTACGAGCAGTACTTC	CSVDPGQGYEQYF
TRBV10-3	TRBD1	few	TRBJ2-1	TGTGCCATCAGGGGACAGACGGACAATGAGCAGTTCTTC	CAIRGQTDNEQFF
TRBV9	.	.	TRBJ2-7	TGTGCCAGCAGCGTCTCAATCTCCAACTACGAGCAGTACTTC	CASSVSISNYEQYF
TRBV7-3	.	.	TRBJ2-3	TGTGCCAGCAGCTTTGGGGGACCCGCAGATACGCAGTATTTT	CASSFGGPADTQYF
TRBV2	.	.	TRBJ2-7	TGTGCCAGCAGCCCCCGACAAGGACACTACGAGCAGTACTTC	CASSPRQGHYEQYF
TRBV20-1	.	.	TRBJ2-5	TGCAGTGCTAGAGATATTCGCGGGGTAGGAGAGACCCAGTACTTC	CSARDIRGVGETQYF
TRBV20-1	.	.	TRBJ2-1	TGCAGTGCCAGACGAAGAGAGCGGCAGTTCTTC	CSARRRERQFF
TRBV24-1	.	.	TRBJ2-1	TGTGCCACCAGTATCAACAATGAGCAGTTCTTC	CATSINNEQFF
TRBV15	TRBD1	.	TRBJ1-1	TGTGCCACCAGCAGACAACAGGGGGGAAACGCTGAAGCTTTCTTT	CATSRQQGGNAEAFF
TRBV19	.	.	TRBJ1-2	TGTGCCAGTAGTAACTTATATGGCTACACCTTC	CASSNLYGYTF
TRBV6-5	TRBD1	.	TRBJ1-6	TGTGCCAGCAGTTCGGGACAGGAGAAGTCACCCCTCCACTTT	CASSSGQEKSPLHF
TRBV5-1	TRBD1	.	TRBJ1-3	TGCGCCAGCAGCACAGGACAGGGGGCATTGGGTGGAAACACCATATATTTT	CASSTGQGALGGNTIYF
TRBV15	.	.	TRBJ1-2	TGTGCCACCAGCAGAGACCAGGGCCCCCTCTATGGCTACACCTTC	CATSRDQGPLYGYTF
TRBV7-9	.	.	TRBJ2-1	TGTGCCAGCAGCTTCGCGAATGCCGTGGAGCAGTTCTTC	CASSFANAVEQFF
TRBV20-1	.	.	TRBJ2-3	TGCAGTGCTAGAGGAGGGGCAGATACGCAGTATTTT	CSARGGADTQYF
TRBV24-1	.	.	TRBJ1-2	TGTGCCACCAGTGATCCGCATACGGGGGAGGCTGGCTACACCTTC	CATSDPHTGEAGYTF
TRBV14	TRBD1	.	TRBJ2-5	TGTGCCAGCAGCCAAGATCACGGGACAGGGGAGACCCAGTACTTC	CASSQDHGTGETQYF
TRBV7-3	.	.	TRBJ2-7	TGTGCCAGCAGCTTAACGGAAAACAGGCGAGGCGGTCAGGAGCAGTACTTC	CASSLTENRRGGQEQYF
TRBV10-2	TRBD1	.	TRBJ1-5	TGCGCCAGCACCCCGGGACAGGGCAATCAGCCCCAGCATTTT	CASTPGQGNQPQHF
TRBV13	TRBD1	.	TRBJ2-7	TGTGCCAGCAGCCGTGGGACAGGGGGAACCTACGAGCAGTACTTC	CASSRGTGGTYEQYF
TRBV20-1	.	few	TRBJ2-7	TGCAGTGCTAGGCCCGCTTCTCCCTCCTACGAGCAGTACTTC	CSARPASPSYEQYF
TRBV20-1	TRBD1	many	TRBJ1-2	TGCAGTGCTATTACAGGGGATGGCTACACCTTC	CSAITGDGYTF